The source of this TCR beta chain is a study of blood T cell repertoires in COVID-19. The CDR3 has 15 amino acids. The germline V gene encodes CDR1 KGHSH and CDR2 LQKENI. V gave up 6 bases and J gave up 2 bases, with 15 bases separating them. Generated by immunoSEQ multiplex PCR, the TCRdb table keeps only in-frame clones and is missing some. The sample lists just over 90,000 clones, about 80% occurring once. The TCR was taken from a human donor in a cohort sampled during active COVID-19. Sequencing was done on a sample of peripheral blood. The gene calls are TRBV18 and TRBJ2-3, with TRBD1 as a possible D gene (5 bases). The CDR3 DNA reads TGTGCCAGCTCTCCGGACACTCGACCCACAGATACGCAGTATTTT. This gives the protein CASSPDTRPTDTQYF.